This passage covers 13 T cell receptor beta chains from one sample sequenced in a study of Ad26.COV2.S vaccination and SARS-CoV-2 variants (dated by TCRdb to the early 2020s). Libraries came from the immunoSEQ multiplex PCR assay. TCRdb carries this immuneACCESS record with in-frame sequences only. Its versions omit some clonotypes, under half of them owing to an unresolved V gene in the studies checked, with the rest unexplained. This sample lists around 300,000 clones; approximately 90% were detected once. The ten largest clones represent roughly 4.8% of the sample. The intended sense of this specimen's treatment or condition label: over 15 received Ad26.COV2.S at low or high dose, single or two shots; several received placebo; per-sample allocation not given. For vaccine and placebo recipients, repertoires were sequenced using samples collected on day 63 after the first injection. Specimen: peripheral blood, collected in a trial of Ad26.COV2.S vaccine versus placebo. The receptors come from a person aged 18-60 years who received the Ad26.COV2.S COVID-19 vaccine or a placebo.

A single count supports this clone. V gene TRBV6-6 combines with J gene TRBJ2-1; 12 bases are shared with TRBD2. From germline, CDR1 is MNHNY and CDR2 SVGAGI (reference sequence). The CDR3 is made up of 13 amino acids. V was clipped by 7 bases and J by 6 bases; unmatched bases: 1. This CDR3 reads CASKTSGGNEQFF. The CDR3, as DNA: TGTGCCAGCAAGACTAGCGGGGGCAATGAGCAGTTCTTC.

This chain joins TRBV5-4 and TRBJ2-3; D may be TRBD1 or TRBD2 (5 bases each). V was trimmed by 4 bases and J by 3 bases, leaving 21 bases between them. The CDR3 extends over 17 amino acids. Looked up from germline, CDR1 is SGHNT and CDR2 is YYREEE (reference sequence). CDR3 amino acids: CASSPLPGRQGTDTQYF. For the CDR3, the DNA is TGTGCCAGCAGCCCGCTGCCGGGACGTCAAGGGACAGATACGCAGTATTTT. The full variable domain, in which reference TRBV5-4 and TRBJ2-3 provide the parts outside the CDR3, is ETGVTQSPTHLIKTRGQQVTLRCSSQSGHNTVSWYQQALGQGPQFIFQYYREEENGRGNFPPRFSGLQFPNYSSELNVNALELDDSALYLCASSPLPGRQGTDTQYFGPGTRLTVL.

This clone was seen just once. One end of the junction fails to match germline, which may point to a read error. The chain uses TRBV27 and TRBJ2-5; D unclear. The V gene's germline CDR1 is MNHEY and CDR2 SMNVEV (reference sequence). The CDR3 totals 13 residues. CDR3 sequence (DNA): TGTGCCAGCAGTGTATCCCCTCGGGAGACCCAGTACTTC. Translated, it gives CASSVSPRETQYF.

The chain combines TRBV19 with TRBJ2-7, with TRBD1 identical over 7 bases. The germline CDR1 and CDR2 sequences are LNHDA and SQIVND (reference sequence). The CDR3 length is 14 residues. V trimming: 6 bases; J trimming: 5 bases; junction bases outside the gene matches: 10. CDR3 coding DNA: TGTGCCAGTAGCCTTCGCCGGGACAGCCACGAGCAGTACTTC. It is translated as CASSLRRDSHEQYF. Combining the CDR3 with reference TRBV19 and TRBJ2-7 gives the whole variable domain DGGITQSPKYLFRKEGQNVTLSCEQNLNHDAMYWYRQDPGQGLRLIYYSQIVNDFQKGDIAEGYSVSREKKESFPLTVTSAQKNPTAFYLCASSLRRDSHEQYFGPGTRLTVT.

CDR3 DNA sequence: TGTGCCAGCAGCTTAAGGACAGCTGAAGCTTTCTTT. Its translation is CASSLRTAEAFF. The genes are TRBV11-1 and TRBJ1-1; TRBD1 might be the D (6 bases). Germline V gene sequence: CDR1 SGHAT, CDR2 FQDESV (reference sequence). V lost 2 bases and J 6 bases, leaving 7 bases between the germline ends. The CDR3 runs to 12 residues.

This clone was counted a single time. The chain combines TRBV6-5 with TRBJ1-6, with a tentative D call TRBD1 (6 bases). Trimming left V 4 bases short and J 7 bases short, with 14 bases between. CDR3 length: 15 residues. In germline, CDR1 is MNHEY, CDR2 SVGAGI. The DNA for the CDR3 is TGTGCCAGCAGTTCGGACAGCCTTGGGAATTCACCCCTCCACTTT. This sequence encodes CASSSDSLGNSPLHF.

This clone was counted between two and nine times. The V gene is TRBV5-4, the J gene TRBJ1-2; TRBD1 aligns across 8 bases. Germline V CDR1 and CDR2: SGHNT, YYREEE (reference sequence). Trimming at V came to 4 bases and at J to 8 bases, leaving 10 bases not matched to a gene. The CDR3 is made up of 14 amino acids. CDR3 in DNA: TGTGCCAGCAGCCTTGACAGGGGTGGAGGGGGCTACACCTTC. It is translated as CASSLDRGGGGYTF. The entire variable domain, with the rest obtained from reference TRBV5-4 and TRBJ1-2, is as follows: ETGVTQSPTHLIKTRGQQVTLRCSSQSGHNTVSWYQQALGQGPQFIFQYYREEENGRGNFPPRFSGLQFPNYSSELNVNALELDDSALYLCASSLDRGGGGYTFGSGTRLTVV.

The chain uses TRBV4-1 and TRBJ2-2; 15 nucleotides align to TRBD2. This CDR3 comprises 20 residues. Looked up from germline, CDR1 is MGHRA and CDR2 is YSYEKL. V lost 5 bases, J lost 7 bases, and 17 bases stayed unmatched. In DNA form, the CDR3 reads TGCGCCAGCAGCTTCCCTTTGTCCGGGACTAGCGGGGGGTTGGGCGGGGAGCTGTTTTTT. This sequence encodes CASSFPLSGTSGGLGGELFF.

This clone has only one observation. The chain has TRBV24-1 and TRBJ1-1; TRBD1 might be the D (5 bases). This CDR3 comprises 15 residues. The germline CDR1 and CDR2 sequences are KGHDR and SFDVKD. The germline V and J ends were trimmed by 2 bases and 5 bases, with 14 bases remaining between them. The CDR3 loop reads CATSDSRQPRTEAFF. CDR3 bases: TGTGCCACCAGTGATTCCCGACAGCCGCGAACTGAAGCTTTCTTT.

The V call is TRBV28, the J call TRBJ1-3, with D tentatively TRBD1 (6 bases). CDR3 length equals 14 residues. V dropped 4 bases and J dropped 4 bases, with 11 bases sitting between them. Germline V gives CDR1 MDHEN, CDR2 SYDVKM. The CDR3 sequence is CASSSPDRGNTIYF. DNA of the CDR3: TGTGCCAGCAGTTCCCCCGACAGGGGAAACACCATATATTTT.

The rearrangement uses TRBV14 and TRBJ2-2; 7 bases fit TRBD1. CDR3 size: 16 residues. CDR1 and CDR2 (germline): SGHDN, FVKESK. J lost 1 base, V lost 4 bases, and 6 bases had no gene match. DNA for the CDR3: TGTGCCAGCAGCCCACTGGGACAGATGAACACCGGGGAGCTGTTTTTT. The encoded protein is CASSPLGQMNTGELFF.

This clone came up a few times. This CDR3 is also generated by other DNA sequences in the sample. The CDR3 reads CSASPGTNTEAFF. Here the CDR3 DNA reads TGCAGTGCTAGTCCGGGTACGAACACTGAAGCTTTCTTT. The gene calls are TRBV20-1 and TRBJ1-1; D gene uncertain. Germline assignment: CDR1 DFQATT and CDR2 SNEGSKA (reference sequence). Trimming took off 3 bases at V and 1 base at J, with 9 bases between the two ends. This CDR3 is 13 amino acids long.

As to this clone: Other DNA variants within this sample encode the same CDR3. This CDR3 is CASSLGRRNTEAFF. The CDR3 bases are TGTGCCAGCAGCCTAGGAAGGAGAAACACTGAAGCTTTCTTT. V usage is TRBV3-1 (or the pseudogene TRBV3-2) and J usage is TRBJ1-1; D gene ambiguous. This CDR3 region has 14 residues. The germline V gene has CDR1 LGHDT and CDR2 YNNKEL (reference sequence). V lost 4 bases, J lost 2 bases, and 11 bases lay in between.